This TCR beta chain was sequenced during a study of cytomegalovirus exposure and HLA in healthy donors. The PCR employed 60 Vbeta primers together with 13 Jbeta primers. The assay was immunoSEQ multiplex PCR, and TCRdb's table has in-frame clones only and misses some. Here the sample spans about 130,000 clones, 85% being singletons. The CDR3 consists of 12 residues. Trimming left V 4 bases short and J 4 bases short, with 9 bases between. CDR1 is SGHDT and CDR2 is YYEEEE in the germline V gene. This chain joins TRBV5-6 and TRBJ2-7, with D perhaps TRBD1 (6 bases). The source is a woman under 40 in good health and CMV-seropositive. The sequenced sample consisted of PBMCs. Here the CDR3 reads CASSPDRYEQYF. The CDR3, as DNA: TGTGCCAGCAGCCCCGACAGGTACGAGCAGTACTTC.